Shown below are 24 T cell receptor beta chains from a single sample sequenced in a study of beta chain features in type 1 diabetes. The whole isolated RNA underwent reverse transcription, so sequencing captured expressed TCRB transcripts. Profiled with immunoSEQ multiplex PCR; TCRdb holds only in-frame clones, not every one. Among 400,000 to 600,000 clones, approximately 28% were seen once, and the ten largest hold 0.06% to 0.07%. The source material was naive CD4+ T cells from blood. Source of these receptors: a man in his late teens or twenties in good health.

As to this clone: The same CDR3 also results from other DNA sequences found in this sample. The chain is built from TRBV5-1 and TRBJ2-7; D gene ambiguous. CDR3 length: 12 residues. Germline V gene data show CDR1 as SGHRS and CDR2 as YFSETQ. Between the trimmed V and J ends, which lost 2 bases and 3 bases, there was a span of 6 bases. Here the CDR3 reads CASSLGGYEQYF. CDR3 nucleotides: TGCGCCAGCAGCTTAGGCGGCTACGAGCAGTACTTC. Complete variable domain (other parts from reference TRBV5-1 and TRBJ2-7): KAGVTQTPRYLIKTRGQQVTLSCSPISGHRSVSWYQQTPGQGLQFLFEYFSETQRNKGNFPGRFSGRQFSNSRSEMNVSTLELGDSALYLCASSLGGYEQYFGPGTRLTVT.

This clone has just a few counts. The chain couples TRBV9 to TRBJ2-7, with no clear D. From germline, CDR1 is SGDLS and CDR2 YYNGEE. Trimming stripped 5 bases from V and 5 bases from J, with 14 bases between. The CDR3 consists of 13 residues. In DNA form, the CDR3 reads TGTGCCAGCAGTTTAGGTGGTTCCCACGAGCAGTACTTC. Translation gives CASSLGGSHEQYF. Using reference TRBV9 and TRBJ2-7 for the parts outside the CDR3, the full variable domain is DSGVTQTPKHLITATGQRVTLRCSPRSGDLSVYWYQQSLDQGLQFLIQYYNGEERAKGNILERFSAQQFPDLHSELNLSSLELGDSALYFCASSLGGSHEQYFGPGTRLTVT.

CDR3 protein: CASSLEAREETQYF. The CDR3, as DNA: TGCGCCAGCAGCTTGGAGGCCAGAGAAGAGACCCAGTACTTC. The chain recombines TRBV5-1 with TRBJ2-5, with D unclear. The germline V gene has CDR1 SGHRS and CDR2 YFSETQ. The V gene lost 0 bases and the J gene lost 3 bases, with 9 bases spanning the gap. The CDR3 extends over 14 amino acids.

The chain couples TRBV18 to TRBJ2-1; 9 nucleotides line up with TRBD2. With V trimmed by 5 bases and J by 8 bases, 10 bases remained unmatched. The CDR3 runs to 15 residues. From germline, CDR1 is KGHSH and CDR2 LQKENI. The CDR3 loop is CASSAPGLAFDEQFF. The CDR3 DNA reads TGTGCCAGCTCAGCCCCGGGACTAGCTTTCGATGAGCAGTTCTTC. Using reference TRBV18 and TRBJ2-1 for the parts outside the CDR3, the full variable domain is NAGVMQNPRHLVRRRGQEARLRCSPMKGHSHVYWYRQLPEEGLKFMVYLQKENIIDESGMPKERFSAEFPKEGPSILRIQQVVRGDSAAYFCASSAPGLAFDEQFFGPGTRLTVL.

V gene TRBV10-3 combines with J gene TRBJ2-7, with TRBD2 as a possible D gene (6 bases). The CDR3 sequence is 13 residues long. V was cut by 4 bases and J by 2 bases, with 9 bases left in between. Germline V gene sequence: CDR1 ENHRY, CDR2 SYGVKD. The CDR3 region has the DNA TGTGCCATCAGTGGTGGGGGGACCTACGAGCAGTACTTC. Its translation is CAISGGGTYEQYF.

This clone was seen once. The rearrangement joins TRBV10-3 to TRBJ2-5; no reliable D call. Germline assignment: CDR1 ENHRY and CDR2 SYGVKD. The CDR3 length is 14 residues. V lost 0 bases and J 4 bases, leaving 9 bases between the germline ends. The CDR3 region is CAISESASPETQYF. In DNA form, the CDR3 reads TGTGCCATCAGTGAGTCCGCGTCGCCAGAGACCCAGTACTTC.

The chain carries TRBV5-1 and TRBJ2-1; D is perhaps TRBD2 (5 bases). The CDR3 loop spans 13 amino acids. Germline V gene lookup returns CDR1 SGHRS and CDR2 YFSETQ. V lost 1 base and J 10 bases, leaving 12 bases between the germline ends. The CDR3 nucleotides are TGCGCCAGCAGCTTGAGGACTGACGAGGAGCAGTTCTTC. Encoded protein: CASSLRTDEEQFF.

The chain has TRBV18 and TRBJ2-7, with D possibly matching TRBD1 (6 bases). The ends were cut back, 3 bases at V and 6 bases at J, with 18 bases in the middle. The CDR3 runs to 15 residues. The germline V gene encodes CDR1 KGHSH and CDR2 LQKENI. CDR3 sequence reads: CASSPQTGKDREQYF. The CDR3 DNA is TGTGCCAGCTCACCGCAGACAGGTAAAGATCGCGAGCAGTACTTC.

This clone was seen a handful of times. The chain employs TRBV4-2 and TRBJ2-1; 11 nucleotides align to TRBD2. The CDR3 contains 16 residues. Germline V gene lookup returns CDR1 LGHNA and CDR2 YNFKEQ. J gave up 9 bases and V 1 base, and 8 bases lay outside the gene matches. CDR3 nucleotide sequence: TGTGCCAGCAGCCAAGTGGAGGCTAGCGGGAGGATTGAGCAGTTCTTC. Translated, it gives CASSQVEASGRIEQFF.

The chain uses TRBV4-3 and TRBJ2-3, with 8 bases fitting TRBD2. CDR1 is LGHNA and CDR2 is YSLEER in the germline V gene. This CDR3 is built from 15 residues. Trimming took 1 base from V and 6 from J; bases not matched to a gene: 6. The CDR3 bases are TGCGCCAGCAGCCAAGCGGGAGGGCCAACGGATACGCAGTATTTT. This codes for CASSQAGGPTDTQYF.

Points on this clone: Other DNA sequences within the sample encode an identical CDR3. The chain links TRBV7-9 to TRBJ1-1; D remains unclear. The CDR3 length is 12 residues. V lost 3 bases and J 2 bases, leaving 4 bases between the germline ends. From germline, CDR1 is SEHNR and CDR2 FQNEAQ (reference sequence). CDR3 sequence: CASSFVNTEAFF. The CDR3 bases are TGTGCCAGCAGCTTTGTTAACACTGAAGCTTTCTTT.

This clone was detected a few times. Other nucleotide sequences from this sample produce the same CDR3. The V gene is TRBV7-2, the J gene TRBJ2-3, with a tentative D call TRBD2 (5 bases). The CDR3 is 14 residues long. Trimming removed 5 bases at V and 2 bases at J, with 11 bases between. Germline values: CDR1 SGHTA, CDR2 FQGNSA. CDR3 in amino acids: CASSPGLSTDTQYF. The CDR3 coding sequence is TGTGCCAGCAGCCCAGGACTGTCCACAGATACGCAGTATTTT.

In its sample, this clone was seen a few times. The chain recombines TRBV6-5 with TRBJ2-2; no clear D gene. V was shortened by 8 bases and J by 1 base, with 8 bases between the two germline ends. The CDR3 has 13 amino acids. Germline assignment: CDR1 MNHEY and CDR2 SVGAGI. CDR3 sequence (DNA): TGTGCCAGCTGTACAGTGAACACCGGGGAGCTGTTTTTT. Its protein is CASCTVNTGELFF.

This chain uses TRBV30 with TRBJ2-5, with D tentatively TRBD1 (6 bases). V lost 4 bases, J lost 2 bases, and 20 bases lay in between. The CDR3 is made up of 16 amino acids. Germline V gives CDR1 GTSNPN, CDR2 SVGIG (reference sequence). The CDR3 DNA sequence: TGTGCCTGGACCCCTGGGATTGTCAGGGGACAAGAGACCCAGTACTTC. This translates into CAWTPGIVRGQETQYF.

The chain recombines TRBV21-1 with TRBJ2-7. TRBV21-1 is termed a pseudogene. CDR3 size: 13 residues. This chain's CDR3 is CASSMRTPYEQYF. CDR3 sequence (DNA): TGTGCCAGCAGCATGCGGACCCCCTACGAGCAGTACTTC.

This chain connects TRBV29-1 to TRBJ1-2, with D possibly TRBD1 on 6 matching bases. Trimming stripped 7 bases from V and 0 bases from J, with 18 bases between. The CDR3 is 15 amino acids. Germline CDR1 reads SQVTM; CDR2 reads ANQGSEA. CDR3: CSAPTTGSPNYGYTF. As DNA, the CDR3 is TGCAGCGCTCCCACCACAGGGTCCCCTAACTATGGCTACACCTTC.

To note about this clone: This sample includes further DNA sequences coding for the same CDR3. This chain links TRBV20-1 with TRBJ1-4; tentatively, D is TRBD1 (5 bases). The CDR3 is 11 residues long. Germline V CDR1 and CDR2: DFQATT, SNEGSKA (reference sequence). Trimming removed 1 base from V and 8 bases from J, with 5 bases in between. The CDR3 region is CSARGGEKLFF. The DNA of the CDR3 is TGCAGTGCTAGAGGGGGCGAAAAACTGTTTTTT.

The rearrangement links TRBV19 to TRBJ2-7; D unclear. V was cut by 3 bases and J by 0 bases, with 12 bases left in between. The germline V gene encodes CDR1 LNHDA and CDR2 SQIVND (reference sequence). The length of the CDR3 is 15 residues. The CDR3: CASSIGAPSSYEQYF. In DNA form, the CDR3 reads TGTGCCAGTAGTATCGGAGCACCTAGCTCCTACGAGCAGTACTTC.

The V call is TRBV29-1, the J call TRBJ2-3; 9 positions agree with TRBD1. V trimming: 7 bases; J trimming: 4 bases; junction bases outside the gene matches: 6. The CDR3 is 13 residues long. CDR1 is SQVTM and CDR2 is ANQGSEA in the germline V gene. The CDR3 region has the DNA TGCAGCGCTGGGACAGGGATGGCAGATACGCAGTATTTT. Translating gives CSAGTGMADTQYF.

The V gene is TRBV7-2, the J gene TRBJ2-1; TRBD2 might be the D (6 bases). Looked up from germline, CDR1 is SGHTA and CDR2 is FQGNSA. V was shortened by 5 bases and J by 0 bases, with 14 bases between the two germline ends. This CDR3 has 16 residues. CDR3 DNA: TGTGCCAGCAGCGTTAGCGGCACTGCCTCCTACAATGAGCAGTTCTTC. As protein: CASSVSGTASYNEQFF.

The chain carries TRBV6-5 and TRBJ2-5; D remains ambiguous. Germline assignment: CDR1 MNHEY and CDR2 SVGAGI. V gave up 4 bases and J gave up 6 bases, with 9 bases separating them. The CDR3 is 12 residues long. The CDR3: CASSWAGQTQYF. The CDR3 DNA reads TGTGCCAGCAGTTGGGCCGGGCAGACCCAGTACTTC.

In DNA form, the CDR3 reads TGTGCCTGGAGTGAGGGACTAGCAAGCCAAGAGACCCAGTACTTC. Translation gives CAWSEGLASQETQYF. The genes are TRBV30 and TRBJ2-5, with TRBD2 matching 9 bases. Germline CDR1 and CDR2: GTSNPN and SVGIG (reference sequence). With 1 base clipped from V and 1 base from J, the junction kept 4 bases outside the gene matches. The CDR3 totals 15 residues.

This clone has more than one count but fewer than ten. V usage is TRBV9 and J usage is TRBJ2-5, with TRBD2 identical over 7 bases. This CDR3 is 15 amino acids long. CDR1 and CDR2 (germline): SGDLS, YYNGEE. Losses at the gene ends were 1 base for V and 1 base for J; bases not matched to a gene: 4. CDR3 sequence (DNA): TGTGCCAGCAGCGTAATGTCTAGCGGCCAAGAGACCCAGTACTTC. This gives the protein CASSVMSSGQETQYF.

The chain couples TRBV11-2 to TRBJ2-1; no reliable D call. V shed 2 bases and J shed 11 bases, with 13 bases lying between them. The CDR3 consists of 13 residues. Germline assignment: CDR1 SGHAT and CDR2 FQNNGV. The CDR3 nucleotides are TGTGCCAGCAGCTTATATACGAGGCAGAAGCAGTTCTTC. It codes for CASSLYTRQKQFF. The entire variable domain, with the rest obtained from reference TRBV11-2 and TRBJ2-1, is as follows: EAGVAQSPRYKIIEKRQSVAFWCNPISGHATLYWYQQILGQGPKLLIQFQNNGVVDDSQLPKDRFSAERLKGVDSTLKIQPAKLEDSAVYLCASSLYTRQKQFFGPGTRLTVL.